This TCR beta chain came from a study of cytomegalovirus exposure and HLA in healthy donors. PCR amplification relied on 60 Vbeta primers (plus 13 Jbeta primers). Here immunoSEQ multiplex PCR was the method, and the copy in TCRdb shows in-frame clones only, minus some. The profile covers 270,000 or so clones, with 86% appearing a single time and about 4% taken by the ten largest. Sequenced material: PBMCs. This sequence originates from a man aged 35-49 years in good health and CMV-seropositive.

The CDR3 bases are TGTGCCAGCAACCTAGACAGGGTGGGTGGCTACACCTTC. Amino acid sequence: CASNLDRVGGYTF. The gene calls are TRBV28 and TRBJ1-2, with 7 bases that match TRBD1. From germline, CDR1 is MDHEN and CDR2 SYDVKM. Trimming at V came to 7 bases and at J to 7 bases, leaving 9 bases not matched to a gene. This CDR3 has 13 residues.